This T cell receptor (beta chain) is from a study of radiation and T cells in renal cell carcinoma. Study background: Nephrectomy followed 15 Gy stereotactic body radiation by 4 weeks. Findings of the study overall: Pretreatment tumor biopsies were lacking, so baseline clonotypes are unknown. In blood, top tumor clones expanded by 2 weeks, shrinking by 4.

Points on this clone: Its antigen remains unidentified.

The assay was immunoSEQ multiplex PCR, and TCRdb's table has in-frame clones only and misses some. This sample has 150,000 or so clones; around 90% occur once, and the top ten carry about 4.3%. The CDR3 covers 19 residues. The J segment lost 2 bases and the V segment lost 3 bases, leaving 16 bases of the junction unmatched. CDR1 and CDR2 from the germline V gene are SGHRS and YFSETQ. Time point of the sample: baseline pretreatment blood. The sample's treatment: 15 Gy SBRT to primary tumor, nephrectomy 4 weeks later. This renal cell carcinoma was of the clear cell type. Material: blood, obtained from a patient whose treatment included radiotherapy and nephrectomy. The receptor's source is a woman aged 70 to 79 with renal cell carcinoma. This sequence joins TRBV5-1 and TRBJ2-1; 8 nucleotides align to TRBD2. The CDR3 reads CASSSDPRSLAATYNEQFF. The CDR3 DNA follows: TGCGCCAGCAGCTCTGACCCGCGATCACTAGCGGCCACCTACAATGAGCAGTTCTTC.